This T cell receptor (beta chain) emerged from a study of blood T cell repertoires in COVID-19. Original handling: Nucleated cell counts were estimated from reference gene primer amplification. TCRdb's copy holds only in-frame clones and misses some; the assay was immunoSEQ multiplex PCR. V, J and clone size are taken as reported in that table, and D and trimming were inferred from the DNA itself. This sample carries about 280,000 clones, approximately 90% of them seen once, and the ten largest clones take under 3.5%. Germline lookup yields CDR1 KGHSH and CDR2 LQKENI. This CDR3 has 14 amino acids. The V end lost 6 bases, the J end lost 8 bases, and 19 bases lay between the germline ends. This clone turned up a few times.

Sequenced sample: peripheral blood. The receptor's source is a woman aged 25 to 39 with active or convalescent COVID-19. V usage is TRBV18 and J usage is TRBJ1-2; D is unclear. The CDR3 region is CASSPVAASSGYTF. As DNA, the CDR3 is TGTGCCAGCTCTCCGGTTGCTGCCTCGTCGGGCTACACCTTC.